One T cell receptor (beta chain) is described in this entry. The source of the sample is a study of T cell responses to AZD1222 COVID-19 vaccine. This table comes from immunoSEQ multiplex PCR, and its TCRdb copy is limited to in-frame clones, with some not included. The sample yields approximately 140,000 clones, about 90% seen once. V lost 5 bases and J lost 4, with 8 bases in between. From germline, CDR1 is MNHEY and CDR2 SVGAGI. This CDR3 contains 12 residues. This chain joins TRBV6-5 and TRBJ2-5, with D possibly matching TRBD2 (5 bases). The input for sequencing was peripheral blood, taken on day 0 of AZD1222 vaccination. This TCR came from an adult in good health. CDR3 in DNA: TGTGCCAGCAGTACCGGAGGAGAGACCCAGTACTTC. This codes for CASSTGGETQYF.